One and the same sample provided the 20 T cell receptor beta chains below, sequenced in a study of T-cell reconstitution after alpha-beta-depleted transplantation in children. Unique molecular identifiers were incorporated into the prepared TCRbeta library. TCRdb re-analysed the PCR reads in MiXCR, keeping a single row per CDR3 protein. The table has about 110,000 distinct CDR3 sequences, roughly 24% seen once; the top ten hold 8% to 11%. The sequenced sample was PBMCs, mostly from graft donor cells, obtained 180 days after TCRalphabeta/CD19-depleted stem cell transplant. These receptors were taken from a male patient aged 2-9 years who had a stem cell transplant for chronic granulomatous disease, so the T cells may come from the graft donor.

This clonotype was seen at least ten times. The genes are TRBV29-1 and TRBJ2-1, with 10 bases identical to TRBD1. V shed 4 bases and J 2 bases; nucleotides not matched to a gene: 8. CDR3 length: 16 amino acids. Germline assignment: CDR1 SQVTM and CDR2 ANQGSEA. The CDR3 coding sequence is TGCAGCGTTGGGGGGACCGGGACAGGGGCCTACAATGAGCAGTTCTTC. Translated: CSVGGTGTGAYNEQFF.

This clonotype was seen at least ten times. The chain links TRBV20-1 to TRBJ2-7, with 10 nucleotides matching TRBD1. The CDR3 contains 15 residues. Germline lookup yields CDR1 DFQATT and CDR2 SNEGSKA (reference sequence). V shed 5 bases and J 0 bases; nucleotides not matched to a gene: 7. In DNA form, the CDR3 reads TGCAGTGCTGAGGGGGGACAGGGGAGCTCCTACGAGCAGTACTTC. Translation gives CSAEGGQGSSYEQYF.

This clonotype was detected a few times. The V and J genes are TRBV10-3 and TRBJ2-7, with D perhaps given as TRBD1 or TRBD2 (5 bases each). The CDR3 sequence is 14 residues long. The germline gives CDR1 ENHRY, CDR2 SYGVKD. V was cut by 10 bases and J by 0 bases, with 16 bases left in between. CDR3 DNA: TGTGCCAGCGCCGGGACGGCGAGCTCCTACGAGCAGTACTTC. Translation gives CASAGTASSYEQYF.

The chain's CDR3 is CATSRGQNTDTQYF. As DNA, the CDR3 is TGTGCCACCAGCAGAGGACAAAACACAGATACGCAGTATTTT. The chain recombines TRBV15 with TRBJ2-3, with D uncertain. The germline CDR1 and CDR2 sequences are LNHNV and YYDKDF (reference sequence). This CDR3 has 14 amino acids. The ends were cut back, 1 base at V and 2 bases at J, with 7 bases in the middle.

The CDR3 DNA follows: TGCAGCGTTGAGGGCAGGGGGGTACAGTACTTC. It is translated as CSVEGRGVQYF. The chain combines TRBV29-1 with TRBJ2-7; possible D gene TRBD1, 7 bases. Germline V gene data show CDR1 as SQVTM and CDR2 as ANQGSEA. Deletions cut 3 bases from V and 10 bases from J, with 13 bases between. The CDR3 is made up of 11 amino acids.

This clonotype came up many times. J is TRBJ1-3 and V is TRBV20-1; maybe TRBD1 (5 bases). The germline V and J ends were trimmed by 4 bases and 2 bases, with 12 bases remaining between them. This CDR3 contains 14 residues. Germline V gives CDR1 DFQATT, CDR2 SNEGSKA (reference sequence). The CDR3 sequence is CSATPGRAGNTIYF. The DNA for the CDR3 is TGCAGTGCTACCCCCGGCAGGGCTGGAAACACCATATATTTT.

V and J are TRBV18 and TRBJ2-7, with unresolved D. The germline gives CDR1 KGHSH, CDR2 LQKENI. The CDR3 totals 14 residues. Trimming cost V 0 bases and J 1 base, with 7 bases left between them. CDR3 bases: TGTGCCAGCTCACCACCAGCATATTCCTACGAGCAGTACTTC. Its protein product is CASSPPAYSYEQYF.

The table lists this clonotype with many counts. The genes are TRBV29-1 and TRBJ1-2, with 8 positions matching TRBD1. Germline V gene lookup returns CDR1 SQVTM and CDR2 ANQGSEA. The junction had 8 bases not matched to a gene; V was cut back by 6 bases and J by 8 bases. The CDR3 covers 12 residues. DNA of the CDR3: TGCAGCGTCGATCAGGGGGCGGGAGGCTACACCTTC. This encodes CSVDQGAGGYTF.

The V gene is TRBV5-1, the J gene TRBJ1-1, with 7 nucleotides matching TRBD1. The CDR3 length is 20 residues. J lost 3 bases, V lost 6 bases, and 26 bases had no gene match. Germline-derived CDR1 and CDR2 are SGHRS and YFSETQ. The CDR3 spells CASNQPIDRVIIERDTEAFF. Written as DNA, the CDR3 is TGCGCCAGCAACCAACCAATAGACAGGGTAATTATCGAAAGGGACACTGAAGCTTTCTTT.

This clonotype has ten or more counts. The CDR3 DNA follows: TGCAGTGCTAGGTGGGGGGGCAATCAGCCCCAGCATTTT. It encodes CSARWGGNQPQHF. The chain has TRBV20-1 and TRBJ1-5, with D possibly matching TRBD1 (5 bases). Deletions cut 3 bases from V and 2 bases from J, with 8 bases between. Germline-derived CDR1 and CDR2 are DFQATT and SNEGSKA (reference sequence). CDR3 length: 13 amino acids.

This clonotype was seen ten or more times. The gene calls are TRBV20-1 and TRBJ1-1; D is ambiguous. The CDR3 extends over 13 amino acids. The V and J ends lost 1 base and 6 bases respectively, with 12 bases between them. Germline assignment: CDR1 DFQATT and CDR2 SNEGSKA (reference sequence). In nucleotides, the CDR3 is TGCAGTGCTAGAGTTGTTGGCGTAGCTGAAGCTTTCTTT. Its protein product is CSARVVGVAEAFF.

The gene calls are TRBV7-2 and TRBJ2-1; weak D call: TRBD2 (5 bases). V gave up 6 bases and J gave up 0 bases, with 18 bases separating them. CDR3 length equals 17 residues. Germline CDR1 reads SGHTA; CDR2 reads FQGNSA. The CDR3 nucleotides read TGTGCCAGCAGTACTGGTGGAGCGGTCAGCTCCTACAATGAGCAGTTCTTC. It encodes CASSTGGAVSSYNEQFF.

There are many counts of this clonotype. J is TRBJ2-7 and V is TRBV15; TRBD1 aligns across 9 bases. The V segment lost 0 bases and the J segment 4 bases; nucleotides outside the gene matches: 7. Germline-derived CDR1 and CDR2 are LNHNV and YYDKDF (reference sequence). The CDR3 contains 16 residues. The CDR3: CATSRDGDRVQYEQYF. In nucleotides, the CDR3 is TGTGCCACCAGCAGAGATGGGGACAGGGTCCAGTACGAGCAGTACTTC. Variable domain in full (rest from reference TRBV15 and TRBJ2-7): DAMVIQNPRYQVTQFGKPVTLSCSQTLNHNVMYWYQQKSSQAPKLLFHYYDKDFNNEADTPDNFQSRRPNTSFCFLDIRSPGLGDTAMYLCATSRDGDRVQYEQYFGPGTRLTVT.

This chain connects TRBV12-3 or TRBV12-4 to TRBJ2-5; tentative D call: TRBD2 (6 bases). This CDR3 is 14 amino acids long. The V and J ends lost 5 bases and 5 bases respectively, with 15 bases between them. The CDR3 here is CASSHGGGWETQYF. In DNA form, the CDR3 reads TGTGCCAGCAGTCACGGAGGAGGGTGGGAGACCCAGTACTTC.

This clonotype was seen ten or more times. The CDR3 loop reads CASSEQGQETQYF. The CDR3 DNA is TGTGCCAGCAGCGAACAGGGTCAAGAGACCCAGTACTTC. The rearrangement uses TRBV6-1 and TRBJ2-5; perhaps TRBD1 as D (6 bases). Germline V gene sequence: CDR1 MNHNS, CDR2 SASEGT. The length of the CDR3 is 13 residues. Trimming removed 6 bases from V and 2 bases from J, with 10 bases in between.

This clonotype has a count of ten or more. The gene calls are TRBV20-1 and TRBJ1-3; no firm D call. Trimming removed 0 bases from V and 3 bases from J, with 12 bases in between. CDR3 size: 15 residues. The germline V gene encodes CDR1 DFQATT and CDR2 SNEGSKA (reference sequence). In DNA, the CDR3 is TGCAGTGCTAGAGATAGGGAGGGAATTGGAAACACCATATATTTT. It specifies CSARDREGIGNTIYF.

The rearrangement uses TRBV29-1 and TRBJ2-2; TRBD1 might be the D (6 bases). This CDR3 spans 13 amino acids. The germline gives CDR1 SQVTM, CDR2 ANQGSEA. Trimming cost V 3 bases and J 4 bases, with 9 bases left between them. The CDR3 reads CSVDRGSTGELFF. In nucleotides, the CDR3 is TGCAGCGTTGACAGGGGTTCCACCGGGGAGCTGTTTTTT.

The V call is TRBV12-3 or TRBV12-4, the J call TRBJ2-7; 7 bases line up with TRBD1. The CDR3 runs to 14 residues. V trimming: 5 bases; J trimming: 5 bases; junction bases outside the gene matches: 9. The CDR3 bases are TGTGCCAGCAGTCCTACAGGGGTTTGGGACGAGCAGTACTTC. This encodes CASSPTGVWDEQYF.

The V gene is TRBV20-1, the J gene TRBJ2-3; TRBD2 aligns across 11 bases. This CDR3 has 17 residues. CDR1 DFQATT and CDR2 SNEGSKA come from the germline V gene (reference sequence). After removal of 0 bases from V and 0 bases from J, the junction contained 5 bases not matched to a gene. The CDR3 DNA sequence: TGCAGTGCTAGAGATCTAGCGGGGGGATCTAGCACAGATACGCAGTATTTT. It is translated as CSARDLAGGSSTDTQYF.

This clonotype has a count of ten or more. The chain employs TRBV20-1 and TRBJ2-7; D call uncertain. V was trimmed by 3 bases and J by 0 bases, leaving 9 bases between them. Germline CDR1 DFQATT, CDR2 SNEGSKA (reference sequence). CDR3 length equals 13 residues. The CDR3 here is CSASSVGSYEQYF. Written as DNA, the CDR3 is TGCAGTGCTAGTTCGGTAGGCTCCTACGAGCAGTACTTC.